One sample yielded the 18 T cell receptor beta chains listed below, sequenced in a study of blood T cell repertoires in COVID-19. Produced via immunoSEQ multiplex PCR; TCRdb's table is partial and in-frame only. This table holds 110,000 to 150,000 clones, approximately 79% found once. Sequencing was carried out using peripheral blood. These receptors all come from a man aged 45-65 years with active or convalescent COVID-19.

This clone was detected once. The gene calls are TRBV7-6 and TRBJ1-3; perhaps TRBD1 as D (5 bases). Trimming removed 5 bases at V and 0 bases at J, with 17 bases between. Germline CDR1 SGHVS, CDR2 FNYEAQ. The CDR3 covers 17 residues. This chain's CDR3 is CASSRGGFSFSGNTIYF. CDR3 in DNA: TGTGCCAGCAGCCGGGGGGGGTTCTCCTTCTCTGGAAACACCATATATTTT.

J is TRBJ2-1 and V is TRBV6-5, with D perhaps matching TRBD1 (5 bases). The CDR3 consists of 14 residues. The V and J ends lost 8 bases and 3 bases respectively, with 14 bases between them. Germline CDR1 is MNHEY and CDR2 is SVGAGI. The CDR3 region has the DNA TGTGCCAGCGCCCAGGGATCCTTCTACAATGAGCAGTTCTTC. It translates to CASAQGSFYNEQFF.

CDR3 in amino acids: CASSPPGGYGYTF. The CDR3 bases are TGTGCCAGCAGTCCCCCAGGGGGCTATGGCTACACCTTC. The chain employs TRBV28 and TRBJ1-2; the match to TRBD1 covers 7 bases. Germline CDR1 and CDR2: MDHEN and SYDVKM. The CDR3 runs 13 residues. J gave up 4 bases and V 5 bases, and 4 bases lay outside the gene matches.

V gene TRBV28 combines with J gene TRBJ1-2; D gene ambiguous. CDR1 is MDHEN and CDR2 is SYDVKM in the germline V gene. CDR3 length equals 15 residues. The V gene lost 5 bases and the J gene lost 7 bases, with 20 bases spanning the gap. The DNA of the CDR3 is TGTGCCAGCAGTCCGACGAATTGGCGAGGAAGTGGCTACACCTTC. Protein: CASSPTNWRGSGYTF.

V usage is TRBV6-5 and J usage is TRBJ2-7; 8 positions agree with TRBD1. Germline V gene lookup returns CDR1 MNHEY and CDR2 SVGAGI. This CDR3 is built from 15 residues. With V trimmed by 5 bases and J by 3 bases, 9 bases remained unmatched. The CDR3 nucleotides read TGTGCCAGCAGTAAAAAATCCGGGACAGGCTACGAGCAGTACTTC. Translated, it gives CASSKKSGTGYEQYF.

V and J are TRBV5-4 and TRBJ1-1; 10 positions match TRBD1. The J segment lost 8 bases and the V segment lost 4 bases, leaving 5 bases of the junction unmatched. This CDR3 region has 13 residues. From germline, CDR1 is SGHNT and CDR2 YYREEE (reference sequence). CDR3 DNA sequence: TGTGCCAGCAGCAGGACAGGGGGGGGCGAAGCTTTCTTT. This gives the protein CASSRTGGGEAFF.

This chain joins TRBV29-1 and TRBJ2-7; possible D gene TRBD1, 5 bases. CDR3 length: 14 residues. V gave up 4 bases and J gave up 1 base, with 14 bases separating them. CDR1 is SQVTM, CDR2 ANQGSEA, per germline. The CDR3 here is CSVVGGRASYEQYF. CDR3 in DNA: TGCAGCGTTGTTGGCGGCAGGGCTTCCTACGAGCAGTACTTC.

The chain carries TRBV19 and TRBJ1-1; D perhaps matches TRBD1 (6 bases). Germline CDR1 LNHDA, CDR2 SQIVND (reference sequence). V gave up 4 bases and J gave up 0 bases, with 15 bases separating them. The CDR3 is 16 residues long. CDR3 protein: CASSNPRQALNTEAFF. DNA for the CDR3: TGTGCCAGTAGTAACCCCAGACAGGCATTGAACACTGAAGCTTTCTTT.

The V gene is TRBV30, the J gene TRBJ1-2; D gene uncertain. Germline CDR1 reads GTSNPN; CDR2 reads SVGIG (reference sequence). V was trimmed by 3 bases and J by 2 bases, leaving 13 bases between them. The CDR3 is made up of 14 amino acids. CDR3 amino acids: CAWRKRRVNYGYTF. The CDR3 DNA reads TGTGCCTGGAGGAAGCGGCGGGTAAACTATGGCTACACCTTC. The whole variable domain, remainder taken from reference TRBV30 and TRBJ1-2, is SQTIHQWPATLVQPVGSPLSLECTVEGTSNPNLYWYRQAAGRGLQLLFYSVGIGQISSEVPQNLSASRPQDRQFILSSKKLLLSDSGFYLCAWRKRRVNYGYTFGSGTRLTVV.

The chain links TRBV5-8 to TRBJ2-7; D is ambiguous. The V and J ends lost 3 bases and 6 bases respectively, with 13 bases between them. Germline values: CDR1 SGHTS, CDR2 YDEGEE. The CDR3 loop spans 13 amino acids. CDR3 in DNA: TGTGCCAGCAGCTCTGATCTAGTACCCGAGCAGTACTTC. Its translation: CASSSDLVPEQYF.

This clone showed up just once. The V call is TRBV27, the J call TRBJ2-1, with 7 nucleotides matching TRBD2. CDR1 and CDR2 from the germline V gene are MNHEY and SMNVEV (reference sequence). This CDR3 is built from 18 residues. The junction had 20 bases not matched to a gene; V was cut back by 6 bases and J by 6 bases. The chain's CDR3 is CASRITGVAGAIRNEQFF. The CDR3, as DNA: TGTGCCAGCAGAATAACGGGCGTCGCGGGAGCCATACGCAATGAGCAGTTCTTC.

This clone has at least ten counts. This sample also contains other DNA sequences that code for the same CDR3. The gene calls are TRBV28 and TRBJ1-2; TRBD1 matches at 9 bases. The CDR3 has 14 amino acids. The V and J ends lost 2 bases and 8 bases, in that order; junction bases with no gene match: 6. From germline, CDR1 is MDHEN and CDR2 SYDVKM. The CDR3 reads CASSLVGTGTGYTF. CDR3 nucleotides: TGTGCCAGCAGTTTAGTCGGGACAGGGACGGGCTACACCTTC.

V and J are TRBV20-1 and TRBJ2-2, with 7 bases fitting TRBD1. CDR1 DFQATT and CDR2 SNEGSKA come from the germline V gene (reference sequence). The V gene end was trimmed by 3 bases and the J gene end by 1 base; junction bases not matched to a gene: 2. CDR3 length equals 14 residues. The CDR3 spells CSASYRGNTGELFF. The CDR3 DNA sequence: TGCAGTGCTAGTTACAGGGGGAACACCGGGGAGCTGTTTTTT.

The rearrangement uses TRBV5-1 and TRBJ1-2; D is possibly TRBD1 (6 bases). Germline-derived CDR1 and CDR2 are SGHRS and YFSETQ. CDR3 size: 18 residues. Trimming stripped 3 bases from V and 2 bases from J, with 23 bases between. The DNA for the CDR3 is TGCGCCAGCAGCTCGCTCAGGGGTGGTACGATTGGGAACTATGGCTACACCTTC. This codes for CASSSLRGGTIGNYGYTF.

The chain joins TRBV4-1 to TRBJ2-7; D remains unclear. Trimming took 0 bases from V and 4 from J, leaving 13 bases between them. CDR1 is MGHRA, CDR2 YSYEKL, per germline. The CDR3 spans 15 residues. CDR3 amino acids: CASSQENGALYEQYF. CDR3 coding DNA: TGCGCCAGCAGCCAAGAGAACGGAGCCCTTTACGAGCAGTACTTC.

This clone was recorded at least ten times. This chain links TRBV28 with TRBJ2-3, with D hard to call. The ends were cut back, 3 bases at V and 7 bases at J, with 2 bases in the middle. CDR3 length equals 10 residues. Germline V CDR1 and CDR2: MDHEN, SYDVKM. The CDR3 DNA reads TGTGCCAGCAGTTTCAATACGCAGTATTTT. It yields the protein CASSFNTQYF.

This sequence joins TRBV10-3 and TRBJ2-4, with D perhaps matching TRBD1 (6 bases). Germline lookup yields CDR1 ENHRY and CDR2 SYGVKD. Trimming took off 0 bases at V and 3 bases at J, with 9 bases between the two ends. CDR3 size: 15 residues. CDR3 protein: CAISESDSNKNIQYF. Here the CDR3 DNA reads TGTGCCATCAGTGAGTCGGACAGCAACAAAAACATTCAGTACTTC.

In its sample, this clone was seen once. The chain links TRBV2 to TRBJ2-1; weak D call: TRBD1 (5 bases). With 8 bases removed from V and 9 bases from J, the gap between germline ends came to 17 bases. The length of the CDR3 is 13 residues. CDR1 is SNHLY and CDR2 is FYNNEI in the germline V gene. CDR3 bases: TGTGCCAGCGCAGCCATCGTGCAGGGTGAGCAGTTCTTC. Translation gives CASAAIVQGEQFF.